These 20 T cell receptor beta chains were sequenced from one sample in a study of CD8 T cells in Susac syndrome. Random hexamers were used to reverse transcribe an amount of about 0.45 to 1 ug RNA. TCRdb fed the immunoSEQ multiplex PCR reads into MiXCR, producing one record per CDR3 protein. The sample has roughly 130,000 distinct CDR3 sequences, about 93% seen once. Sequencing used CD8+ T cells from PBMCs. The receptors come from a human donor with Susac syndrome.

DNA for the CDR3: TGTGCCAGCAGCCCTCTAGCGGGGATCGGCCAAGAGACCCAGTACTTC. This codes for CASSPLAGIGQETQYF. The chain is built from TRBV13 and TRBJ2-5; TRBD2 aligns across 9 bases. CDR1 is PRHDT, CDR2 FYEKMQ, per germline (reference sequence). V lost 5 bases and J lost 1; bases outside the gene matches: 8. The length of the CDR3 is 16 residues. Supplemented by reference TRBV13 and TRBJ2-5, the full variable domain reads AAGVIQSPRHLIKEKRETATLKCYPIPRHDTVYWYQQGPGQDPQFLISFYEKMQSDKGSIPDRFSAQQFSDYHSELNMSSLELGDSALYFCASSPLAGIGQETQYFGPGTRLLVL.

The chain couples TRBV5-4 to TRBJ2-7; the match to TRBD1 covers 7 bases. The germline CDR1 and CDR2 sequences are SGHNT and YYREEE (reference sequence). V trimming: 4 bases; J trimming: 7 bases; junction bases outside the gene matches: 11. CDR3 size: 14 residues. CDR3 in amino acids: CASSNRGAVLEQYF. For the CDR3, the DNA is TGTGCCAGCAGCAACAGGGGCGCCGTTTTAGAGCAGTACTTC.

The sample holds one count of this clonotype. The chain employs TRBV18 and TRBJ2-3, with a possible D match to TRBD2 (5 bases). The V gene lost 6 bases and the J gene lost 0 bases, with 16 bases spanning the gap. Per germline, CDR1 KGHSH and CDR2 LQKENI. This CDR3 region has 16 residues. CDR3 in DNA: TGTGCCAGCTCTCAAACGCGACGGACTAGCACAGATACGCAGTATTTT. Protein product: CASSQTRRTSTDTQYF. The whole variable domain, filled in from reference TRBV18 and TRBJ2-3, reads NAGVMQNPRHLVRRRGQEARLRCSPMKGHSHVYWYRQLPEEGLKFMVYLQKENIIDESGMPKERFSAEFPKEGPSILRIQQVVRGDSAAYFCASSQTRRTSTDTQYFGPGTRLTVL.

This chain connects TRBV9 to TRBJ2-7; D may be TRBD1 or TRBD2 (6 bases each). Germline loops: CDR1 SGDLS, CDR2 YYNGEE. Trimming took 3 bases from V and 2 from J, leaving 12 bases between them. This CDR3 comprises 14 residues. The CDR3 sequence: CASSEGGPTYEQYF. The CDR3 DNA reads as TGTGCCAGCAGCGAAGGGGGGCCGACCTACGAGCAGTACTTC. Looking up the rest from reference TRBV9 and TRBJ2-7 gives the full variable domain: DSGVTQTPKHLITATGQRVTLRCSPRSGDLSVYWYQQSLDQGLQFLIQYYNGEERAKGNILERFSAQQFPDLHSELNLSSLELGDSALYFCASSEGGPTYEQYFGPGTRLTVT.

The V gene is TRBV5-4, the J gene TRBJ2-1, with TRBD2 identical over 7 bases. Germline CDR1 SGHNT, CDR2 YYREEE (reference sequence). The J segment lost 5 bases and the V segment lost 1 base, leaving 3 bases of the junction unmatched. This CDR3 comprises 14 residues. The CDR3 bases are TGTGCCAGCAGCTTGCGGCTAGCGGACAATGAGCAGTTCTTC. It translates to CASSLRLADNEQFF.

V and J are TRBV13 and TRBJ2-5, with D tentatively TRBD1 (6 bases). The V and J ends lost 5 bases and 3 bases respectively, with 7 bases between them. The CDR3 is 12 amino acids. CDR1 PRHDT and CDR2 FYEKMQ come from the germline V gene (reference sequence). DNA of the CDR3: TGTGCCAGCAGCACAGGGAAAGAGACCCAGTACTTC. The encoded protein is CASSTGKETQYF.

V usage is TRBV7-2 and J usage is TRBJ2-5; TRBD2 agrees at 14 bases. Trimming took 5 bases from V and 2 from J; bases not matched to a gene: 4. CDR1 is SGHTA, CDR2 FQGNSA, per germline. This CDR3 comprises 16 residues. The CDR3 nucleotides are TGTGCCAGCAGCCTGGGACTAGCGGGGGCACAAGAGACCCAGTACTTC. It encodes CASSLGLAGAQETQYF.

The rearrangement uses TRBV11-2 and TRBJ2-5; D gene uncertain. Germline CDR1 SGHAT, CDR2 FQNNGV. V was shortened by 3 bases and J by 2 bases, with 7 bases between the two germline ends. There are 13 residues in the CDR3. This chain's CDR3 is CASSFWAQETQYF. The CDR3 nucleotides read TGTGCCAGCAGCTTTTGGGCTCAAGAGACCCAGTACTTC.

The genes are TRBV12-3 or TRBV12-4 and TRBJ1-2; 7 bases are shared with TRBD1. The V gene end was trimmed by 6 bases and the J gene end by 1 base; junction bases not matched to a gene: 5. The CDR3 is 14 residues long. CDR3 nucleotides: TGTGCCAGCAGCCCGGGACAGCATAACTATGGCTACACCTTC. This encodes CASSPGQHNYGYTF.

The V and J genes are TRBV14 and TRBJ2-1, with a weak D call TRBD2 (5 bases). Trimming stripped 2 bases from V and 8 bases from J, with 13 bases between. CDR3 length equals 14 residues. CDR1 SGHDN and CDR2 FVKESK come from the germline V gene. The CDR3 DNA reads TGTGCCAGCAGCCAACCAGCGGACTTTGATGAGCAGTTCTTC. Its translation: CASSQPADFDEQFF.

Here the CDR3 reads CASSLGFTGELFF. The CDR3 DNA follows: TGTGCCAGCAGCTTGGGGTTCACCGGGGAGCTGTTTTTT. This rearrangement joins TRBV5-6 to TRBJ2-2; D is unresolved. CDR3 length equals 13 residues. The ends were cut back, 0 bases at V and 4 bases at J, with 4 bases in the middle. CDR1 is SGHDT, CDR2 YYEEEE, per germline.

The V and J genes are TRBV12-3 or TRBV12-4 and TRBJ1-1; D is uncertain. CDR3 length: 13 amino acids. Trimming shortened V by 7 bases and J by 1 base, and 10 bases separated the two germline ends. In nucleotides, the CDR3 is TGTGCCAGCAACTTTGGACCGAACACTGAAGCTTTCTTT. This translates into CASNFGPNTEAFF.

The gene calls are TRBV9 and TRBJ1-1, with D possibly being TRBD1 (5 bases). The CDR3 runs 13 residues. The ends were cut back, 6 bases at V and 3 bases at J, with 12 bases in the middle. Per the germline V gene, CDR1 is SGDLS and CDR2 is YYNGEE. CDR3 sequence: CASTGRDDTEAFF. The CDR3 nucleotides read TGTGCCAGCACCGGCAGGGATGACACTGAAGCTTTCTTT.

The chain joins TRBV5-1 to TRBJ2-3, with D perhaps matching TRBD2 (6 bases). In germline, CDR1 is SGHRS, CDR2 YFSETQ. The CDR3 contains 16 residues. V lost 5 bases, J lost 2 bases, and 18 bases lay in between. The chain's CDR3 is CASRSTGRGYTDTQYF. The CDR3 DNA reads as TGCGCCAGCAGATCTACTGGGCGGGGTTACACAGATACGCAGTATTTT.

This chain links TRBV27 with TRBJ1-1; D ambiguous. The CDR3 has 14 residues. V shed 6 bases and J shed 1 base, with 12 bases lying between them. CDR1 is MNHEY and CDR2 is SMNVEV in the germline V gene (reference sequence). CDR3 residues: CASSRLRTNTEAFF. The CDR3 DNA follows: TGTGCCAGCAGCCGCCTCAGGACGAACACTGAAGCTTTCTTT.

This rearrangement joins TRBV29-1 to TRBJ2-7; D perhaps matches TRBD2 (5 bases). Trimming cost V 4 bases and J 6 bases, with 10 bases left between them. The germline CDR1 and CDR2 sequences are SQVTM and ANQGSEA. The CDR3 covers 11 residues. The CDR3 loop reads CSVGPEGEQYF. The CDR3 nucleotides are TGCAGCGTTGGACCCGAGGGCGAGCAGTACTTC.

In nucleotides, the CDR3 is TGTGCCAGCAGGGCGGGGGGGCAAGAGACCCAGTACTTC. It translates to CASRAGGQETQYF. The chain uses TRBV7-9 and TRBJ2-5, with 9 bases fitting TRBD2. The junction had 1 base not matched to a gene; V was cut back by 6 bases and J by 2 bases. CDR1 is SEHNR, CDR2 FQNEAQ, per germline (reference sequence). CDR3 length equals 13 residues.

The rearrangement joins TRBV12-5 to TRBJ2-3; TRBD2 matches at 14 bases. The CDR3 length is 18 residues. Germline V gives CDR1 LGHNT, CDR2 FRNRAP. The V gene end was trimmed by 3 bases and the J gene end by 3 bases; junction bases not matched to a gene: 8. The CDR3 sequence is CASGFLLRTSGGTDTQYF. The CDR3 DNA reads as TGTGCTAGTGGTTTCTTACTTCGGACTAGCGGGGGGACAGATACGCAGTATTTT.

This clonotype has a single count. This sequence joins TRBV6-5 and TRBJ2-1; 9 nucleotides line up with TRBD2. This CDR3 contains 15 residues. V shed 2 bases, J shed 6 bases, and the junction held 5 bases outside the gene matches. Per the germline V gene, CDR1 is MNHEY and CDR2 is SVGAGI. The CDR3 reads CASSYGGGASNEQFF. The CDR3 DNA reads as TGTGCCAGCAGTTACGGCGGGGGGGCATCCAATGAGCAGTTCTTC.

The chain carries TRBV29-1 and TRBJ2-2, with 9 positions matching TRBD1. The V and J ends lost 6 bases and 3 bases, in that order; junction bases with no gene match: 2. The CDR3 totals 13 residues. Germline V lookup: CDR1 SQVTM, CDR2 ANQGSEA. The CDR3 region is CSVRTGDTGELFF. Written as DNA, the CDR3 is TGCAGCGTACGGACAGGGGACACCGGGGAGCTGTTTTTT.